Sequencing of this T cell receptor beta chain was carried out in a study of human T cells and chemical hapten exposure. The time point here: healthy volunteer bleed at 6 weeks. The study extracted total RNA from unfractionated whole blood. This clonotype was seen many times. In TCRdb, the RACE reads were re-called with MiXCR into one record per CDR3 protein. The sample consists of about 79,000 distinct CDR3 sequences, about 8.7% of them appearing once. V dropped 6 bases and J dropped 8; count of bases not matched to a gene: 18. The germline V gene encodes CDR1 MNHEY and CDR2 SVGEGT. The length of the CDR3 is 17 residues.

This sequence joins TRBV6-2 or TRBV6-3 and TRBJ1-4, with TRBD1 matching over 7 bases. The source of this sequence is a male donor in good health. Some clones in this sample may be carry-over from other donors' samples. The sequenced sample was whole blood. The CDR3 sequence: CASSHHGGGGLSEKLFF. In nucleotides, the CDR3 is TGTGCCAGCAGCCATCACGGCGGAGGGGGCTTAAGCGAAAAACTGTTTTTT.